Below are 30 T cell receptor beta chains sequenced from a single sample in a study of cytomegalovirus exposure and HLA in healthy donors. This PCR relied on a set of 60 Vbeta primers and 13 Jbeta primers. Clones were read by immunoSEQ multiplex PCR, and TCRdb kept only the in-frame ones, dropping some. Of about 130,000 clones listed, 74% are singletons. The sample comprised PBMCs. The source is a woman aged 45-65 years in good health and CMV-seropositive.

This clone was seen more than once but under ten times. The rearrangement links TRBV6-1 to TRBJ1-2; 10 bases agree with TRBD1. V shed 1 base, J shed 4 bases, and the junction held 6 bases outside the gene matches. The CDR3 sequence is 16 residues long. CDR1 and CDR2 (germline): MNHNS, SASEGT. The CDR3 sequence is CASSEEEGQGGYGYTF. The CDR3 bases are TGTGCCAGCAGTGAAGAAGAAGGACAGGGGGGCTATGGCTACACCTTC.

This clone appeared once. The chain combines TRBV5-6 with TRBJ1-2, with 7 bases that match TRBD1. CDR3 length equals 13 residues. Germline CDR1 is SGHDT and CDR2 is YYEEEE. Unmatched junction bases numbered 7, after V lost 4 bases and J lost 7 bases. CDR3 in DNA: TGTGCCAGCAGCGAGGACAGGAGACCTGGCTACACCTTC. Translation: CASSEDRRPGYTF. Drawing the rest from reference TRBV5-6 and TRBJ1-2, the complete variable domain is DAGVTQSPTHLIKTRGQQVTLRCSPKSGHDTVSWYQQALGQGPQFIFQYYEEEERQRGNFPDRFSGHQFPNYSSELNVNALLLGDSALYLCASSEDRRPGYTFGSGTRLTVV.

The chain recombines TRBV6-5 with TRBJ1-3; D gene uncertain. CDR3 length: 15 amino acids. The germline V gene has CDR1 MNHEY and CDR2 SVGAGI. V was shortened by 5 bases and J by 1 base, with 12 bases between the two germline ends. The chain's CDR3 is CASSQTALSGNTIYF. The CDR3 coding sequence is TGTGCCAGCAGTCAGACTGCCTTGTCTGGAAACACCATATATTTT.

The J gene is TRBJ1-5, the V gene TRBV7-8; perhaps TRBD1 as D (5 bases). Trimming stripped 5 bases from V and 11 bases from J, with 22 bases between. Germline V gene data show CDR1 as SGHVS and CDR2 as FQNEAQ. The CDR3 is 15 amino acids. CDR3 sequence (DNA): TGTGCCAGCAGCAATGCCGGGTCCCGAGGAGGGGCCCAGCATTTT. Protein sequence: CASSNAGSRGGAQHF.

The CDR3 sequence: CASSLVTGTGTQYF. The CDR3 bases are TGTGCCAGCAGCTTAGTTACAGGGACCGGAACCCAGTACTTC. The J gene is TRBJ2-5, the V gene TRBV7-2; D is possibly TRBD1 (6 bases). CDR1 and CDR2 (germline): SGHTA, FQGNSA. The CDR3 is made up of 14 amino acids. V lost 1 base to trimming and J lost 8 bases, with 14 bases between them.

This chain links TRBV11-2 with TRBJ2-5, with 7 bases aligning to TRBD1. The CDR3 is 14 residues long. The V and J ends lost 1 base and 7 bases, in that order; junction bases with no gene match: 6. Looked up from germline, CDR1 is SGHAT and CDR2 is FQNNGV. The CDR3 region is CASSLGDSQRTQYF. The CDR3 DNA is TGTGCCAGCAGCTTAGGGGACAGTCAACGGACCCAGTACTTC. Together with reference TRBV11-2 and TRBJ2-5, the CDR3 gives the full variable domain: EAGVAQSPRYKIIEKRQSVAFWCNPISGHATLYWYQQILGQGPKLLIQFQNNGVVDDSQLPKDRFSAERLKGVDSTLKIQPAKLEDSAVYLCASSLGDSQRTQYFGPGTRLLVL.

This rearrangement joins TRBV5-8 to TRBJ2-2; D unresolved. The V gene's germline CDR1 is SGHTS and CDR2 YDEGEE. V shed 5 bases and J shed 1 base, with 12 bases lying between them. The CDR3 sequence is 15 residues long. The CDR3 protein is CASSSRAMNTGELFF. The CDR3 DNA sequence: TGTGCCAGCAGTTCACGCGCCATGAACACCGGGGAGCTGTTTTTT.

The chain recombines TRBV19 with TRBJ2-6, with 8 positions matching TRBD1. V was clipped by 3 bases and J by 4 bases; unmatched bases: 17. CDR1 and CDR2 (germline): LNHDA, SQIVND (reference sequence). This CDR3 has 20 amino acids. CDR3 loop: CASSIWGRGRPGSGANVLTF. CDR3 nucleotide sequence: TGTGCCAGTAGTATTTGGGGCAGGGGGCGGCCTGGGTCCGGGGCCAACGTCCTGACTTTC.

Comments on this clone: Relative to the germline gene, one junction end is altered; a read error may explain this. The rearrangement joins TRBV7-7 to TRBJ2-5; D remains unclear. CDR1 is SSHAT and CDR2 is FNYEAQ in the germline V gene (reference sequence). The CDR3 consists of 14 residues. The CDR3 bases are TGTGCTAGCAGCCCATCGGGTGTGTTAGAGACCCAGTACTTC. Amino acids: CASSPSGVLETQYF.

This clone was picked up a small number of times. The chain is built from TRBV10-2 and TRBJ2-3; no clear D. Looked up from germline, CDR1 is WSHSY and CDR2 is SAAADI. The CDR3 loop spans 13 amino acids. Trimming removed 4 bases from V and 0 bases from J, with 5 bases in between. CDR3 coding DNA: TGCGCCAGCAGTGTAACTAGCACAGATACGCAGTATTTT. Its protein product is CASSVTSTDTQYF.

This rearrangement joins TRBV4-2 to TRBJ1-1, with 10 bases matching TRBD1. The CDR3 loop spans 14 amino acids. Germline CDR1 is LGHNA and CDR2 is YNFKEQ. V gave up 3 bases and J gave up 7 bases; unmatched junction bases: 5. CDR3 in amino acids: CASSQDRDRGEAFF. Here the CDR3 DNA reads TGTGCCAGCAGCCAGGACCGGGACAGGGGTGAAGCTTTCTTT.

The chain employs TRBV29-1 and TRBJ2-7; possible D gene TRBD1, 6 bases. Per the germline V gene, CDR1 is SQVTM and CDR2 is ANQGSEA. Trimming shortened V by 4 bases and J by 6 bases, and 13 bases separated the two germline ends. CDR3 size: 12 residues. This chain's CDR3 is CSVATGFSEQYF. The CDR3, as DNA: TGCAGCGTTGCAACAGGGTTTAGCGAGCAGTACTTC.

Comments on this clone: At one of its ends the junction is not consistent with the germline gene, which may arise from a read error. The CDR3 DNA sequence: TGTGCCAGCAGCTCGCCCCCCGACATGGATGGCTATGGCTACCCCTTC. Its protein is CASSSPPDMDGYGYPF. The chain employs TRBV5-4 and TRBJ1-2; D not certain. CDR3 length equals 16 residues. Looked up from germline, CDR1 is SGHNT and CDR2 is YYREEE (reference sequence). Supplemented by reference TRBV5-4 and TRBJ1-2, the full variable domain reads ETGVTQSPTHLIKTRGQQVTLRCSSQSGHNTVSWYQQALGQGPQFIFQYYREEENGRGNFPPRFSGLQFPNYSSELNVNALELDDSALYLCASSSPPDMDGYGYPFGSGTRLTVV.

This clone was seen a single time. J is TRBJ1-5 and V is TRBV4-1; D not resolved. Germline CDR1 MGHRA, CDR2 YSYEKL. V was shortened by 1 base and J by 0 bases, with 10 bases between the two germline ends. This CDR3 has 16 residues. CDR3 coding DNA: TGCGCCAGCAGCCAAGCGGAAGCGTATAGCAATCAGCCCCAGCATTTT. Translating it yields CASSQAEAYSNQPQHF.

Remarks on this clone: Relative to the germline gene, one junction end is altered; a read error may explain this. This chain uses TRBV5-1 with TRBJ2-6; D might be TRBD1 (5 bases). This CDR3 spans 15 amino acids. CDR1 is SGHRS, CDR2 YFSETQ, per germline. The CDR3 loop reads CASSLGSSGANVLPF. In nucleotides, the CDR3 is TGCGCCAGCAGCTTGGGTAGCTCTGGGGCCAACGTCCTGCCTTTC. The full variable domain, completed using reference TRBV5-1 and TRBJ2-6, is KAGVTQTPRYLIKTRGQQVTLSCSPISGHRSVSWYQQTPGQGLQFLFEYFSETQRNKGNFPGRFSGRQFSNSRSEMNVSTLELGDSALYLCASSLGSSGANVLPFGAGSRLTVL.

This chain uses TRBV7-9 with TRBJ2-7, with 11 nucleotides matching TRBD1. CDR3 size: 16 residues. Losses at the gene ends were 2 bases for V and 6 bases for J; bases not matched to a gene: 9. Germline V gene lookup returns CDR1 SEHNR and CDR2 FQNEAQ (reference sequence). The CDR3 sequence is CASSLTGTGGFGEQYF. For the CDR3, the DNA is TGTGCCAGCAGCTTAACGGGGACAGGGGGTTTTGGCGAGCAGTACTTC.

J is TRBJ1-3 and V is TRBV19; maybe TRBD1 (5 bases). Germline loops: CDR1 LNHDA, CDR2 SQIVND (reference sequence). V was cut by 5 bases and J by 3 bases, with 11 bases left in between. The CDR3 spans 14 residues. CDR3 in DNA: TGTGCCAGTAGTCCCGGGGGGGATGGAAACACCATATATTTT. Its protein product is CASSPGGDGNTIYF.

V usage is TRBV7-2 and J usage is TRBJ1-3; D call uncertain. Germline values: CDR1 SGHTA, CDR2 FQGNSA. Trimming took 0 bases from V and 0 from J, leaving 9 bases between them. CDR3 length: 16 residues. The CDR3 DNA follows: TGTGCCAGCAGCTTAGCGCCGGGGTCCTCTGGAAACACCATATATTTT. It codes for CASSLAPGSSGNTIYF.

J is TRBJ2-3 and V is TRBV9; D might be TRBD1 (5 bases). Trimming took off 0 bases at V and 6 bases at J, with 11 bases between the two ends. This CDR3 is built from 14 residues. Germline assignment: CDR1 SGDLS and CDR2 YYNGEE. CDR3 sequence (DNA): TGTGCCAGCAGCGTAGGACAGTCAGGCGATACGCAGTATTTT. Its translation: CASSVGQSGDTQYF.

This clone came up once. This rearrangement joins TRBV4-2 to TRBJ2-3, with D possibly TRBD2 on 6 matching bases. This CDR3 spans 17 amino acids. CDR1 and CDR2 (germline): LGHNA, YNFKEQ. The ends were cut back, 1 base at V and 2 bases at J, with 16 bases in the middle. CDR3 DNA sequence: TGTGCCAGCAGCCAAGCTTCTGGGACTTCCCCCACAGATACGCAGTATTTT. This encodes CASSQASGTSPTDTQYF.

The sample holds one count of this clone. The rearrangement uses TRBV19 and TRBJ2-6; D is perhaps TRBD1 (6 bases). Germline V gives CDR1 LNHDA, CDR2 SQIVND (reference sequence). V lost 8 bases and J 4 bases, leaving 12 bases between the germline ends. The CDR3 contains 14 residues. The DNA of the CDR3 is TGTGCCAGTCATACAGGGACCGGGGCCAACGTCCTGACTTTC. Translation: CASHTGTGANVLTF.

This chain connects TRBV19 to TRBJ1-1, with D unresolved. Per the germline V gene, CDR1 is LNHDA and CDR2 is SQIVND (reference sequence). V was shortened by 4 bases and J by 9 bases, with 18 bases between the two germline ends. The CDR3 has 14 residues. CDR3 sequence (DNA): TGTGCCAGTAGTACGGCTAGCATGGCTCAAAAAGCTTTCTTT. Amino acids: CASSTASMAQKAFF.

This clone occurred a few times. The chain recombines TRBV6-6 with TRBJ2-1; 12 nucleotides agree with TRBD2. J lost 7 bases, V lost 5 bases, and 6 bases had no gene match. Germline assignment: CDR1 MNHNY and CDR2 SVGAGI (reference sequence). CDR3 length equals 15 residues. As DNA, the CDR3 is TGTGCCAGCAGTCAAAGACTAGCGGGGGCAAATGAGCAGTTCTTC. Its protein product is CASSQRLAGANEQFF.

V gene TRBV23-1 combines with J gene TRBJ2-2, with D hard to call. TRBV23-1 is noted as an ORF with a role that remains uncertain. The CDR3 has 12 amino acids. The CDR3 DNA follows: TGCCCAGAGAGTGGGCGCGCCGGGGAGCTGTTTTTT. Translating gives CPESGRAGELFF.

The chain employs TRBV5-4 and TRBJ2-7, with 8 positions matching TRBD2. Germline V gene data show CDR1 as SGHNT and CDR2 as YYREEE (reference sequence). The CDR3 has 13 amino acids. J gave up 5 bases and V 4 bases, and 5 bases lay outside the gene matches. CDR3 loop: CASSRDGGDEQYF. CDR3 nucleotide sequence: TGTGCCAGCAGCCGGGACGGGGGGGACGAGCAGTACTTC.

The V and J genes are TRBV4-1 and TRBJ2-3, with 9 bases that match TRBD2. CDR3 length equals 17 residues. J gave up 1 base and V 0 bases, and 5 bases lay outside the gene matches. The V gene's germline CDR1 is MGHRA and CDR2 YSYEKL. The DNA for the CDR3 is TGCGCCAGCAGCCAAGAGGGCTTAGCGGGGGGCACAGATACGCAGTATTTT. Its protein is CASSQEGLAGGTDTQYF.

The rearrangement joins TRBV7-8 to TRBJ2-2; D is unresolved. This CDR3 comprises 15 residues. V gave up 0 bases and J gave up 5 bases, with 10 bases separating them. CDR1 and CDR2 (germline): SGHVS, FQNEAQ. In DNA, the CDR3 is TGTGCCAGCAGCTTAGCGGGTTCAGGAACCGGGGAGCTGTTTTTT. Encoded protein: CASSLAGSGTGELFF. Using reference TRBV7-8 and TRBJ2-2 for the parts outside the CDR3, the full variable domain is GAGVSQSPRYKVAKRGQDVALRCDPISGHVSLFWYQQALGQGPEFLTYFQNEAQLDKSGLPSDRFFAERPEGSVSTLKIQRTQQEDSAVYLCASSLAGSGTGELFFGEGSRLTVL.

The chain couples TRBV19 to TRBJ1-1; maybe TRBD1 (5 bases). Germline CDR1 LNHDA, CDR2 SQIVND (reference sequence). This CDR3 has 13 amino acids. Trimming pared 5 bases from V and 5 bases from J, leaving 12 bases between. The chain's CDR3 is CASSGGMGTEAFF. CDR3 DNA: TGTGCCAGTAGTGGGGGGATGGGGACTGAAGCTTTCTTT. The variable domain in full, completed from reference TRBV19 and TRBJ1-1, reads DGGITQSPKYLFRKEGQNVTLSCEQNLNHDAMYWYRQDPGQGLRLIYYSQIVNDFQKGDIAEGYSVSREKKESFPLTVTSAQKNPTAFYLCASSGGMGTEAFFGQGTRLTVV.

Details on this clone: At one of its ends the junction is not consistent with the germline gene, which may arise from a read error. The chain joins TRBV7-9 to TRBJ1-1; 8 bases are shared with TRBD1. This CDR3 has 14 residues. In germline, CDR1 is SEHNR, CDR2 FQNEAQ (reference sequence). The chain's CDR3 is CSSSARTGRPEAFF. The CDR3 bases are TGTTCCAGCAGCGCAAGGACAGGGCGACCTGAAGCTTTCTTT. Filled out from reference TRBV7-9 and TRBJ1-1, the complete variable domain reads DTGVSQNPRHKITKRGQNVTFRCDPISEHNRLYWYRQTLGQGPEFLTYFQNEAQLEKSRLLSDRFSAERPKGSFSTLEIQRTEQGDSAMYLCSSSARTGRPEAFFGQGTRLTVV.

The chain carries TRBV30 and TRBJ1-5, with a weak D call TRBD1 (5 bases). Germline V gives CDR1 GTSNPN, CDR2 SVGIG (reference sequence). The CDR3 length is 12 residues. Trimming took off 4 bases at V and 6 bases at J, with 10 bases between the two ends. The CDR3 spells CAWNSGGQPQHF. The CDR3 nucleotides are TGTGCCTGGAATTCGGGGGGTCAGCCCCAGCATTTT.